The rows below give T cell receptor beta chains drawn from one sample of a study of CD8+CD57+ T cells in acquired aplastic anemia. TCRdb processed the reads anew with MiXCR; each CDR3 protein has one entry. The sample records about half a million distinct CDR3 sequences, over 25% being singletons. Material: sorted CD4+, CD8+, or CD8+CD57+ T cells (not recorded which) from PBMCs. Receptors were obtained from a human donor with aplastic anemia. Each CDR3 is given with its conserved first and last residue. Fields, in order: clone size, V gene, J gene, D gene, CDR3 protein, CDR3 DNA. The D gene is left open where the match is weak. Expanded clones are given a class, and other clones once, few, many or no size at all.

many	TRBV2	TRBJ2-7	TRBD1	CASSKGQGGYEQYF	TGTGCCAGCAGTAAGGGACAGGGAGGCTACGAGCAGTACTTC
-	TRBV3-1	TRBJ2-7	-	CASSQREWNSYEQYF	TGTGCCAGCAGCCAGCGGGAATGGAACTCCTACGAGCAGTACTTC
-	TRBV19	TRBJ1-5	TRBD1	CASSTGTGSQPQHF	TGTGCCAGTAGTACGGGGACAGGGAGCCAGCCCCAGCATTTT
many	TRBV9	TRBJ1-1	-	CASSATSGTEAFF	TGTGCCAGCAGCGCAACGAGTGGGACTGAAGCTTTCTTT
many	TRBV29-1	TRBJ1-4	TRBD1	CSVGQVASEKLFF	TGCAGCGTGGGACAGGTCGCGAGTGAAAAACTGTTTTTT
-	TRBV2	TRBJ2-5	-	CASSEFEVRDF	TGTGCCAGCAGTGAATTCGAGGTTCGGGACTTC
-	TRBV30	TRBJ2-7	TRBD2	CAWNPFSGPSSYEQYF	TGTGCCTGGAATCCCTTTAGCGGGCCCAGCTCCTACGAGCAGTACTTC
-	TRBV19	TRBJ2-2	TRBD2	CASELGLAGYTGELFF	TGTGCCAGTGAATTAGGACTAGCGGGGTACACCGGGGAGCTGTTTTTT
few	TRBV9	TRBJ1-1	-	CASSVEPGPGNTEAFF	TGTGCCAGCAGCGTAGAGCCCGGCCCGGGGAACACTGAAGCTTTCTTT
few	TRBV10-3	TRBJ1-1	TRBD1	CAISRDRNTEAFF	TGTGCCATCAGCCGGGACAGGAACACTGAAGCTTTCTTT
many	TRBV20-1	TRBJ1-5	-	CSATYPAGHQPQHF	TGCAGTGCCACCTACCCGGCAGGCCATCAGCCCCAGCATTTT
few	TRBV7-9	TRBJ2-7	-	CASREEKRTNEQYF	TGTGCCAGCAGGGAAGAGAAACGGACAAACGAGCAGTACTTC
many	TRBV29-1	TRBJ1-2	-	CSVGGTEANYGYTF	TGCAGCGTGGGGGGGACGGAAGCTAACTATGGCTACACCTTC
many	TRBV2	TRBJ1-5	-	CASSGGRASNQPQHF	TGTGCCAGCAGTGGGGGCAGGGCATCCAATCAGCCCCAGCATTTT
-	TRBV20-1	TRBJ1-1	-	CSARAEGANTEAFF	TGCAGTGCTAGAGCTGAAGGGGCGAACACTGAAGCTTTCTTT
many	TRBV2	TRBJ1-1	TRBD1	CASKGTGKNTEAFF	TGTGCCAGCAAAGGGACAGGAAAGAACACTGAAGCTTTCTTT
few	TRBV6-2/TRBV6-3	TRBJ2-7	-	CASSYSRVPLLDEQYF	TGTGCCAGCAGTTACTCGAGGGTCCCTCTTTTGGACGAGCAGTACTTC
-	TRBV15	TRBJ1-2	TRBD1	CATSRGDSTGSLAYGYTF	TGTGCCACCAGCAGAGGGGATTCGACAGGGAGCCTGGCGTATGGCTACACCTTC
-	TRBV7-8	TRBJ2-7	-	CASSFNREGREQYF	TGTGCCAGCAGCTTTAACAGGGAAGGTCGCGAGCAGTACTTC
-	TRBV4-2	TRBJ2-3	-	CASSQGADTQYF	TGTGCCAGCAGCCAAGGAGCCGATACGCAGTATTTT
-	TRBV4-1	TRBJ1-5	TRBD1	CASSQGRDRERPQHF	TGCGCCAGCAGCCAAGGCAGGGACAGGGAGAGGCCCCAGCATTTT
-	TRBV20-1	TRBJ2-7	TRBD2	CSARDQPSGITEQYF	TGCAGCGCTAGAGATCAGCCTAGCGGGATTACGGAGCAGTACTTC
many	TRBV9	TRBJ2-7	-	CASSVGLRDYEQYF	TGTGCCAGCAGCGTAGGGTTGCGGGACTACGAGCAGTACTTC
many	TRBV2	TRBJ1-6	TRBD1	CASNPGQGNNSPLHF	TGTGCCAGCAACCCGGGACAGGGGAATAATTCACCCCTCCACTTT
many	TRBV25-1	TRBJ1-1	TRBD1	CASSRQGGVNTEAFF	TGTGCCAGCAGCCGACAGGGCGGGGTGAACACTGAAGCTTTCTTT
many	TRBV20-1	TRBJ1-1	TRBD1	CSATKGQTNTEAFF	TGCAGTGCTACCAAGGGACAGACGAACACTGAAGCTTTCTTT
-	TRBV12-3/TRBV12-4	TRBJ2-5	-	CASSLPGQETQYF	TGTGCCAGCAGTTTACCGGGACAAGAGACCCAGTACTTC
-	TRBV25-1	TRBJ1-1	-	CASSPDPLGTEAFF	TGTGCCAGCAGTCCGGACCCTCTGGGCACTGAAGCTTTCTTT
-	TRBV6-1	TRBJ1-6	-	CASRPAGGGLSPLHF	TGTGCCAGCAGGCCCGCGGGAGGAGGGCTTTCACCCCTCCACTTT
once	TRBV30	TRBJ2-2	-	CAWSVMETGELFF	TGTGCCTGGAGTGTTATGGAAACCGGGGAGCTGTTTTTT
-	TRBV7-8	TRBJ1-5	-	CASSLDPAQPQHF	TGTGCCAGCAGCTTAGATCCTGCTCAGCCCCAGCATTTT
many	TRBV7-9	TRBJ2-7	-	CASSSEDGGYEQYF	TGTGCCAGCAGCTCGGAGGATGGGGGGTACGAGCAGTACTTC
many	TRBV5-5	TRBJ1-1	-	CASRTTSENTEAFF	TGTGCCAGCAGAACCACCAGTGAAAACACTGAAGCTTTCTTT
-	TRBV6-2/TRBV6-3	TRBJ1-1	TRBD1	CASSRTGANTEAFF	TGTGCCAGCAGTCGAACAGGGGCGAACACTGAAGCTTTCTTT
many	TRBV20-1	TRBJ1-5	TRBD1	CSASGTGRNQPQHF	TGCAGTGCTAGTGGGACAGGGCGCAATCAGCCCCAGCATTTT
many	TRBV3-1	TRBJ1-2	-	CASSQGRQGYTF	TGTGCCAGCAGCCAAGGCAGACAAGGCTACACCTTC
-	TRBV2	TRBJ1-6	-	CASTGGNSPLHF	TGTGCCAGCACCGGAGGAAATTCACCCCTCCACTTT
-	TRBV29-1	TRBJ1-2	-	CSVIHRDYGYTF	TGCAGCGTTATCCATCGGGACTATGGCTACACCTTC
-	TRBV9	TRBJ1-6	-	CASSVESSRGNSPLHF	TGTGCCAGCAGCGTAGAATCCTCTAGGGGTAATTCACCCCTCCACTTT
-	TRBV2	TRBJ1-4	-	CASGRETNEKLFF	TGTGCCTCAGGGAGGGAAACTAATGAAAAACTGTTTTTT
-	TRBV9	TRBJ2-7	TRBD2	CASSVVGLAGGPGDEQYF	TGTGCCAGCAGCGTAGTCGGACTAGCGGGAGGGCCAGGGGACGAGCAGTACTTC
-	TRBV7-6	TRBJ2-7	TRBD1	CARAGGAYEQYF	TGTGCTAGGGCAGGGGGCGCGTACGAGCAGTACTTC
-	TRBV5-1	TRBJ1-2	-	CASSDPGLGSGYTF	TGCGCCAGCAGCGACCCGGGACTAGGTTCTGGCTACACCTTC
-	TRBV25-1	TRBJ2-5	TRBD2	CASSSSPAGGYRETQYF	TGTGCCAGCAGCTCCTCCCCGGCGGGGGGATATAGGGAGACCCAGTACTTC
many	TRBV7-9	TRBJ1-2	-	CASSLEGYTF	TGTGCCAGCAGCTTAGAGGGCTACACCTTC
-	TRBV12-3/TRBV12-4	TRBJ2-3	TRBD2	CASSPTLAGVVSDTQYF	TGTGCCAGCAGTCCAACCCTAGCGGGGGTTGTATCAGATACGCAGTATTTT
few	TRBV24-1	TRBJ2-3	TRBD2	CATSESTSGGAADTQYF	TGTGCCACCAGTGAATCGACTAGCGGGGGGGCCGCAGATACGCAGTATTTT